This T cell receptor beta chain appears in the sequencing data of a study of cytomegalovirus exposure and HLA in healthy donors. Points from the study as a whole: As immune exposure information, only CMV serostatus was available. Later work showed greater clonal expansion in HLA-associated TCR beta chains than in equally common others. In an earlier analysis, productive rearrangement rates for most beta V segments clustered near 90% or 30%.

From germline, CDR1 is KGHSH and CDR2 LQKENI. The CDR3 length is 13 residues. V lost 5 bases and J 2 bases, leaving 9 bases between the germline ends. In regard to this clone: Its target is not known. The sample holds other DNA sequences that translate to the same CDR3.

Primers for the PCR totalled 60 Vbeta and 13 Jbeta. Produced via immunoSEQ multiplex PCR; TCRdb's table is partial and in-frame only. Among around 230,000 clones listed, more than 70% were seen once. The TCR sequence derives from a boy aged 5-17 years in good health and CMV-seronegative. The source material was PBMCs. The rearrangement joins TRBV18 to TRBJ1-1; no firm D call. CDR3 residues: CASSAGVNTEAFF. CDR3 sequence (DNA): TGTGCCAGCTCAGCAGGTGTAAACACTGAAGCTTTCTTT.